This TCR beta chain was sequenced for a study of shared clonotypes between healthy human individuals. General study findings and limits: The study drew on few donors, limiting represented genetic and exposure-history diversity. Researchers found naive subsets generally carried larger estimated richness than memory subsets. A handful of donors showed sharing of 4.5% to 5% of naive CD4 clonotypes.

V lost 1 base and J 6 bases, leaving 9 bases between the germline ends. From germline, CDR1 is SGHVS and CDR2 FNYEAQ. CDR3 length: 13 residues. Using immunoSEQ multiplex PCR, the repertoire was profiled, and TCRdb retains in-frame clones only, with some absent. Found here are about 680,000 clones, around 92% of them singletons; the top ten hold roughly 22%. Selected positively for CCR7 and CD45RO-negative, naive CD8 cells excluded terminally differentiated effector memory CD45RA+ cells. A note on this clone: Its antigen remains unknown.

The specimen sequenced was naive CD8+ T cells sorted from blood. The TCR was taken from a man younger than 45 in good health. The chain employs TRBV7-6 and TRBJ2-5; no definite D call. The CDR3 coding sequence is TGTGCCAGCAGCTTAGACGTTGAGAAGACCCAGTACTTC. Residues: CASSLDVEKTQYF.